This TCR beta chain appears in the sequencing data of a study of patients and donors after allogeneic stem cell transplantation. Trimming left V 2 bases short and J 2 bases short, with 10 bases between. The CDR3 contains 14 residues. The germline V gene has CDR1 MNHEY and CDR2 SMNVEV (reference sequence). TCRdb re-derived calls from the RT-PCR reads in MiXCR, one entry per CDR3 protein. The data hold roughly 960,000 distinct CDR3 sequences, with 15% to 20% observed a single time. Input material: blood, either unsorted or a sorted T cell fraction (not recorded which). The receptor comes from a human donor who was either an allogeneic HSCT recipient or a stem cell or donor lymphocyte infusion donor (not recorded which). It is not recorded whose cells these are; they may come from a transplant donor. The genes are TRBV27 and TRBJ2-7; perhaps D is TRBD1 or TRBD2 (5 bases each). This chain's CDR3 is CASSLLAGTYEQYF. In DNA, the CDR3 is TGTGCCAGCAGTTTACTAGCAGGGACCTACGAGCAGTACTTC.